This T cell receptor beta chain was sequenced during a study of cytomegalovirus exposure and HLA in healthy donors. Turning to the study itself: Of the donors genotyped, several hundred in all, about 80% fell in the Caucasian-associated ancestry cluster.

Whole-study findings and limits: Cytomegalovirus-associated TCR beta chains were listed, numbering roughly 150. In a later analysis, donors in an Asian-associated ancestry cluster reportedly had fewer N-insertions in productive TCRs than the cohort mean.

With 60 Vbeta and 13 Jbeta primers, the PCR was carried out. Profiled with immunoSEQ multiplex PCR; TCRdb holds only in-frame clones, not every one. The table has some 190,000 clones, over 65% seen once. In this sample, this clone turned up a few times. What it binds is unknown. This clonotype was obtained from a man younger than 30 in good health and CMV-seronegative. Sequenced sample: PBMCs.

This CDR3 is CASSPSGGSYEQYF. DNA of the CDR3: TGTGCCAGCTCTCCTAGCGGGGGATCCTACGAGCAGTACTTC. The chain couples TRBV18 to TRBJ2-7, with 10 bases aligning to TRBD2. The CDR3 length is 14 residues. Germline loops: CDR1 KGHSH, CDR2 LQKENI. Unmatched junction bases numbered 3, after V lost 6 bases and J lost 1 base.